This TCR beta chain was recorded in a study of regulatory T cells in long-lasting Graves disease. Time point: newly diagnosed GD, antithyroid drugs for less than 3 months. The authors made the TCR library using RNA they extracted from PBMCs. To make TCR beta libraries, researchers used iRepertoire HTBI primers and Arm-PCR of CDR3 regions. TCRdb ran MiXCR on the multiplex PCR reads and lists one entry per CDR3 protein. Of around 500,000 distinct CDR3 sequences in the sample, around 11% were seen once. After removal of 4 bases from V and 3 bases from J, the junction contained 3 bases not matched to a gene. The CDR3 is 13 residues long. The germline gives CDR1 SGHDT, CDR2 YYEEEE. This sample also belongs to another study, concerning T cells in Graves' hyperthyroidism and ophthalmopathy.

The sample was peripheral blood mononuclear cells (PBMCs), taken at new diagnosis, from a patient treated with antithyroid drugs. The chain joins TRBV5-6 to TRBJ1-1; 7 bases match TRBD1. The TCR was taken from a woman younger than 45 with Graves disease. Written as DNA, the CDR3 is TGTGCCAGCAGCCAGGGGGGCGACACTGAAGCTTTCTTT. Translation gives CASSQGGDTEAFF. Complete variable domain (other parts from reference TRBV5-6 and TRBJ1-1): DAGVTQSPTHLIKTRGQQVTLRCSPKSGHDTVSWYQQALGQGPQFIFQYYEEEERQRGNFPDRFSGHQFPNYSSELNVNALLLGDSALYLCASSQGGDTEAFFGQGTRLTVV.